This T cell receptor (beta chain) was captured by sequencing in a study of T-cell memory formation after mild COVID-19. About the study: Most TCR clusters belonged to a single donor. Study outcomes and limitations: Some SARS-CoV-2-responding clones were already detected in memory before infection. A second wave expanding day 15 to 37 was CD4+-biased; contracting clones were balanced.

5'RACE primed from the constant segment yielded TCR alpha and TCR beta cDNA libraries bearing sample barcodes and UMIs. MiXCR, run by TCRdb on the 5' RACE reads, gives a single entry per CDR3 protein. The data contain roughly 280,000 distinct CDR3 sequences, about a sixth of them singletons. The length of the CDR3 is 14 residues. The ends lost 3 bases at V and 8 bases at J; junction bases unmatched: 8. Per the germline V gene, CDR1 is SGHVS and CDR2 is FQNEAQ. Notes on this clonotype: Its antigen remains unknown.

This clonotype originated in a man between 18 and 35 years old who had mild COVID-19 (a few samples of this study predate the infection). Cell type and time point are not known. The chain has TRBV7-8 and TRBJ1-1; 8 nucleotides line up with TRBD1. The sequencing input was PBMCs or a T cell subset sorted from them (not recorded which). CDR3 DNA sequence: TGTGCCAGCAGCTTGAGCCGGACAGGGCAGGAAGCTTTCTTT. Its translation is CASSLSRTGQEAFF.